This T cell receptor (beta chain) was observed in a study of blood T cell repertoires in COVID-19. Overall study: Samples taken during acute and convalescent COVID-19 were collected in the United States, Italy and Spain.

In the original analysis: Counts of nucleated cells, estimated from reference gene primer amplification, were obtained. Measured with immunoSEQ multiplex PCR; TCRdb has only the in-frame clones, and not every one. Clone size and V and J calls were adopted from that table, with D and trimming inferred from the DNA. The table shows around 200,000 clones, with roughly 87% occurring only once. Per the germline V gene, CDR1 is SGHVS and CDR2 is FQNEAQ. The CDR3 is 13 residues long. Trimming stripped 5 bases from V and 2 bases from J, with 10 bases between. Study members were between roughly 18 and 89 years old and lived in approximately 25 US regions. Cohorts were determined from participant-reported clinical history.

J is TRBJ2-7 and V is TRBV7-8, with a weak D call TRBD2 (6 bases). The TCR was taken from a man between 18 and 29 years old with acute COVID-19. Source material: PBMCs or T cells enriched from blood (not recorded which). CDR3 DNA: TGTGCCAGCAGCCTCGGGGGTACCTACGAGCAGTACTTC. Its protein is CASSLGGTYEQYF.